The TCR beta chain under discussion was sequenced for a study of sequential checkpoint blockade in melanoma. Study-level information: First-line arms were nivolumab then ipilimumab, or the reverse, randomized 1:1. Both treatment sequences were followed by maintenance nivolumab.

J was trimmed by 1 base and V by 9 bases; bases with no gene match: 6. CDR3 size: 14 residues. Germline CDR1 is MNHNS and CDR2 is SASEGT. The sample's treatment: randomized to nivolumab then ipilimumab (arm A) or the reverse (arm B). From thawed PBMCs, live CD3+CD8+ cells negative for CD19 and CD56 were sorted. Assay: immunoSEQ multiplex PCR; the TCRdb copy retains only in-frame clones and omits some. The table lists around 8,300 clones, 50% to 70% of them singletons. The receptor was derived from a human patient with melanoma. Some clones in this sample may be carry-over from other donors' samples. This chain links TRBV6-1 with TRBJ1-1; 9 bases line up with TRBD1. This material consisted of CD8+ T cells sorted from blood (inferred from file names), taken from a patient given nivolumab and ipilimumab in sequence. CDR3 sequence (DNA): TGTGCCAGTGGGACAGGGTATACGAACACTGAAGCTTTCTTT. This codes for CASGTGYTNTEAFF.